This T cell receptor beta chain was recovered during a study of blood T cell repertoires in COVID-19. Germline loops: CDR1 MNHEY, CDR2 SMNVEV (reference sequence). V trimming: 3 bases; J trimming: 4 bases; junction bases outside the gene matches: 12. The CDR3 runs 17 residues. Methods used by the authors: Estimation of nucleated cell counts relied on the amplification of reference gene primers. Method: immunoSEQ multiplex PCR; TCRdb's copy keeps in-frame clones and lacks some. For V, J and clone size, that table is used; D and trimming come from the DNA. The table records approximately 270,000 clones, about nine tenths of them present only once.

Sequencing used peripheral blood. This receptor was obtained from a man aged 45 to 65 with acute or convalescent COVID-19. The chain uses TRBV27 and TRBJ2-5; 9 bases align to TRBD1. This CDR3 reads CASSFGPGTGHRETQYF. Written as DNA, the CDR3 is TGTGCCAGCAGTTTTGGCCCCGGGACAGGGCATCGAGAGACCCAGTACTTC.